These 11 T cell receptor beta chains originate from one sample sequenced in a study of human T cells and chemical hapten exposure. As to time point: patch test 3, about 24 weeks after DPC sensitization. Treatment: therapeutic diphenylcyclopropenone sensitization with weekly scalp DPC. TCRdb reprocessed the RACE reads with MiXCR, giving one entry per CDR3 protein. The repertoire holds approximately 72,000 distinct CDR3 sequences, with around 10% as singletons. The sample here was whole blood, taken in connection with sensitization to the hapten diphenylcyclopropenone (DPC). The receptors derive from a woman between 50 and 59 years old with alopecia areata. Some clones in this sample may be carry-over from other donors' samples.

The V gene is TRBV28, the J gene TRBJ2-3; TRBD2 matches at 8 bases. The germline CDR1 and CDR2 sequences are MDHEN and SYDVKM. The CDR3 contains 15 residues. V was pared by 5 bases and J by 4 bases, with 8 bases of the junction left unmatched. CDR3 DNA: TGTGCCAGCAGTGCGAGCGGGGGTTGGTCAGATACGCAGTATTTT. Its translation: CASSASGGWSDTQYF.

This clonotype appeared many times. The V and J genes are TRBV29-1 and TRBJ2-5; 11 bases match TRBD2. Germline trimming cut 6 bases from V and 1 base from J; bases unmatched to any gene: 4. The CDR3 extends over 14 amino acids. Germline CDR1 and CDR2: SQVTM and ANQGSEA. CDR3 coding DNA: TGCAGCGTCCCGGGACTAGCGGCCCAAGAGACCCAGTACTTC. Protein product: CSVPGLAAQETQYF.

This clonotype was picked up many times. This chain connects TRBV6-6 to TRBJ1-4; D is unresolved. CDR1 and CDR2 (germline): MNHNY, SVGAGI (reference sequence). The CDR3 spans 15 residues. V lost 8 bases, J lost 4 bases, and 17 bases lay in between. The CDR3 is CASRLPTSGNEKLFF. CDR3 coding DNA: TGTGCCAGCCGACTCCCGACGTCTGGTAATGAAAAACTGTTTTTT.

The gene calls are TRBV5-4 and TRBJ2-5; 8 positions match TRBD1. Trimming removed 3 bases from V and 4 bases from J; junction bases left unmatched: 5. This CDR3 has 14 amino acids. Germline V gene sequence: CDR1 SGHNT, CDR2 YYREEE (reference sequence). CDR3 sequence reads: CASSSRTGPETQYF. Here the CDR3 DNA reads TGTGCCAGCAGCTCTCGGACAGGGCCAGAGACCCAGTACTTC. Based on the CDR3 plus reference TRBV5-4 and TRBJ2-5, the full variable domain is ETGVTQSPTHLIKTRGQQVTLRCSSQSGHNTVSWYQQALGQGPQFIFQYYREEENGRGNFPPRFSGLQFPNYSSELNVNALELDDSALYLCASSSRTGPETQYFGPGTRLLVL.

The genes are TRBV7-2 and TRBJ2-5; no clear D. CDR1 is SGHTA, CDR2 FQGNSA, per germline. The CDR3 spans 13 residues. The germline V and J ends were trimmed by 4 bases and 7 bases, with 13 bases remaining between them. Here the CDR3 reads CASSSSRLGTQYF. The CDR3 DNA reads as TGTGCCAGCAGCTCATCCAGGTTGGGGACCCAGTACTTC.

This clonotype has ten or more counts. The rearrangement uses TRBV28 and TRBJ2-1; tentatively, D is TRBD1 or TRBD2 (6 bases each). Germline V gene lookup returns CDR1 MDHEN and CDR2 SYDVKM. V gave up 8 bases and J gave up 7 bases, with 15 bases separating them. This CDR3 spans 13 amino acids. The CDR3 is CASRPGALNEQFF. CDR3 coding DNA: TGTGCCAGCCGTCCGGGGGCGTTGAATGAGCAGTTCTTC.

This clonotype has only a few counts. The chain couples TRBV6-5 to TRBJ2-7, with D unclear. The CDR3 contains 12 residues. The germline V and J ends were trimmed by 2 bases and 1 base, with 3 bases remaining between them. CDR1 is MNHEY, CDR2 SVGAGI, per germline. The CDR3 loop is CASSYISYEQYF. The CDR3 DNA reads as TGTGCCAGCAGTTACATTTCCTACGAGCAGTACTTC.

About this clonotype: A read error may be the cause here, since a much bigger clone is one base away. CDR3 sequence: CASSLEQGHSTLHF. CDR3 bases: TGCGCCAGCAGCTTGGAACAGGGGCACAGCACCCTCCACTTT. This chain connects TRBV5-1 to TRBJ1-6; TRBD1 matches at 7 bases. CDR3 length: 14 amino acids. Germline V gene lookup returns CDR1 SGHRS and CDR2 YFSETQ. Trimming cost V 0 bases and J 14 bases; bases outside gene matches: 8.

The table lists this clonotype with a few counts. CDR3 amino acids: CASSLVNEQFF. CDR3 coding DNA: TGTGCCAGCAGCTTAGTCAATGAGCAGTTCTTC. This chain links TRBV7-2 with TRBJ2-1; D gene unclear. Germline V gene data show CDR1 as SGHTA and CDR2 as FQGNSA. This CDR3 spans 11 amino acids. V was cut by 1 base and J by 6 bases, with 1 base left in between.

This clonotype has at least ten counts. The gene calls are TRBV28 and TRBJ1-4, with a tentative D call TRBD1 (6 bases). From germline, CDR1 is MDHEN and CDR2 SYDVKM. This CDR3 spans 14 amino acids. V was pared by 6 bases and J by 8 bases, with 16 bases between. The CDR3 sequence: CASSLPGTREKLFF. The DNA for the CDR3 is TGTGCCAGCAGCTTACCCGGGACACGAGAAAAACTGTTTTTT. The full variable domain, rest sourced from reference TRBV28 and TRBJ1-4, is DVKVTQSSRYLVKRTGEKVFLECVQDMDHENMFWYRQDPGLGLRLIYFSYDVKMKEKGDIPEGYSVSREKKERFSLILESASTNQTSMYLCASSLPGTREKLFFGSGTQLSVL.

In its sample, this clonotype was seen many times. This chain uses TRBV18 with TRBJ1-2, with D unresolved. The CDR3 sequence is 14 residues long. Trimming removed 3 bases from V and 1 base from J, with 9 bases in between. Germline V gives CDR1 KGHSH, CDR2 LQKENI. The DNA of the CDR3 is TGTGCCAGCTCACCGTCTCCGGGTAACTATGGCTACACCTTC. This sequence encodes CASSPSPGNYGYTF.